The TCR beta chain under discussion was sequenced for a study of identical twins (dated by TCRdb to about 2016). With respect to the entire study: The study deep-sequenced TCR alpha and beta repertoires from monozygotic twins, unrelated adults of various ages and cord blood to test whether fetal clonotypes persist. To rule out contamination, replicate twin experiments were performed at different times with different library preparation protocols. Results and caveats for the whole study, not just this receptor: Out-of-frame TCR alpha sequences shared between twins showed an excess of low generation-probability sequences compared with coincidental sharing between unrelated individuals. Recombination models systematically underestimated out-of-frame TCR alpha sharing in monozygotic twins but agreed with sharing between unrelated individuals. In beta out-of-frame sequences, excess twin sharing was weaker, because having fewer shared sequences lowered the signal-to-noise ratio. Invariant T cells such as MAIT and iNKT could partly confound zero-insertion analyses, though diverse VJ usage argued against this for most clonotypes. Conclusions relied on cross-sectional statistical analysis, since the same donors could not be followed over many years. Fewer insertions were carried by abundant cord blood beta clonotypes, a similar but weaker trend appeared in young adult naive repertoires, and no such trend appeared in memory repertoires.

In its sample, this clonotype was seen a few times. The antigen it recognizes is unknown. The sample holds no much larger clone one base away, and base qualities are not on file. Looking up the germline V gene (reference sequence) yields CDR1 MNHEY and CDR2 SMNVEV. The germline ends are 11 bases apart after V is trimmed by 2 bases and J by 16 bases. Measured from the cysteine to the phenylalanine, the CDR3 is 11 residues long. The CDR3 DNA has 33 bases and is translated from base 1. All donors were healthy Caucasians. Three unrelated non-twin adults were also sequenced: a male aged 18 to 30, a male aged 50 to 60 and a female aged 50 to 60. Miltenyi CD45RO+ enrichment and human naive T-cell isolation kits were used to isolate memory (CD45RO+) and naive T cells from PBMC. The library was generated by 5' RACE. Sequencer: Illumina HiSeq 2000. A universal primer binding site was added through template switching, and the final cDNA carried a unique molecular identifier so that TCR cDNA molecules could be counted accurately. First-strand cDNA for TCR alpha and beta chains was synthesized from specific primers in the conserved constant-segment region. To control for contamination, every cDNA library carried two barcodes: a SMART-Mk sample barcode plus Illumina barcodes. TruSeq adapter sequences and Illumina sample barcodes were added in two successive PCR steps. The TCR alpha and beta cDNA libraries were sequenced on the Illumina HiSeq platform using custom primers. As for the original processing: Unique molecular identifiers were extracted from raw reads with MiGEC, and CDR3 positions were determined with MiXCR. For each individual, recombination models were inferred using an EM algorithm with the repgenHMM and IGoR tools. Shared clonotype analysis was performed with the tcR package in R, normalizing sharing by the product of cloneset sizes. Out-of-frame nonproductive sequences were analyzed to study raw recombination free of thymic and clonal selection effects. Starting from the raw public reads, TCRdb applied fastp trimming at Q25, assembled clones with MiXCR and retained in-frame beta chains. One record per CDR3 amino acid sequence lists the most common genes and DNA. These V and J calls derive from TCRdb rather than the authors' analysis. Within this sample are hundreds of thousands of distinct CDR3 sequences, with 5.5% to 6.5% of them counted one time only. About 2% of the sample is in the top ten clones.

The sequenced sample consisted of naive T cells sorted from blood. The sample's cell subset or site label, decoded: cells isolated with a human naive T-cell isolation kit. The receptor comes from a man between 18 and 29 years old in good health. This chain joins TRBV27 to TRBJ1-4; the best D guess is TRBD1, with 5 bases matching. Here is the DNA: TGTGCCAGCAGTTTAAGACAGAACAAGTTTTTT. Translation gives CASSLRQNKFF.